This T cell receptor beta chain was profiled in a study of blood T cells in healthy people across ages. General study findings and limits: Whereas aged donors had fewer naive CD4+ cells, long-lived donors had more of them and higher diversity.

Primed by a sample-barcoded 5' primer and a J-beta primer mix, a second PCR proceeded for about 7 to 12 cycles. TCRdb analysed the 5' RACE reads with MiXCR anew, one entry per CDR3 protein. Of some 690,000 distinct CDR3 sequences listed, 20% to 25% are singletons. Drawing of peripheral blood yielded about 10 milliliters from each donor. Isolation recovered at least 7 million PBMCs from every sample. CDR3 length: 12 residues. The germline V gene has CDR1 MNHEY and CDR2 SVGEGT. V dropped 3 bases and J dropped 4 bases, with 7 bases sitting between them. This clonotype came up a few times. Antigen: not known.

Sequenced input: blood. The source is a man in his sixties or seventies in good health. V and J are TRBV6-2 or TRBV6-3 and TRBJ2-7, with D uncertain. This CDR3 is CASSYYRYEQYF. The CDR3 DNA sequence: TGTGCCAGCAGTTATTACCGTTACGAGCAGTACTTC.